This T cell receptor (beta chain) was profiled in a study of T cells in Graves' hyperthyroidism and ophthalmopathy. Only a few counts were recorded for this clonotype. RNA transcripts were the template for amplifying TCR beta CDR3 regions. With the HTBI primer set, the TCR CDR3 went through a first round of RT-PCR. TCRdb used MiXCR to reprocess the multiplex PCR reads, holding one entry per CDR3 protein. The data contain some 620,000 distinct CDR3 sequences, roughly 16% of them singletons. The germline V and J ends were trimmed by 9 bases and 4 bases, with 7 bases remaining between them. The CDR3 totals 11 residues. The germline gives CDR1 MNHNS, CDR2 SASEGT.

The chain joins TRBV6-1 to TRBJ1-3; tentatively, D is TRBD1 (6 bases). The sample taken for sequencing was blood. This receptor was obtained from a woman younger than 45 with Graves' hyperthyroidism. This chain's CDR3 is CASGQGNTIYF. In DNA form, the CDR3 reads TGTGCCAGTGGACAGGGAAACACCATATATTTT.